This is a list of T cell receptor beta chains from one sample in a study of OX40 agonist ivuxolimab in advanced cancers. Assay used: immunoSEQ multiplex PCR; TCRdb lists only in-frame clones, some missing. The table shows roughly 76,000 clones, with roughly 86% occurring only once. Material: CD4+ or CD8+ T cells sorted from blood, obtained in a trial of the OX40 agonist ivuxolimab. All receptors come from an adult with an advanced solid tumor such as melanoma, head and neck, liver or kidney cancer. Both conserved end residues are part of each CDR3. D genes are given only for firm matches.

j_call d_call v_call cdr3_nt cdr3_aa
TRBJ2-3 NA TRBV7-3 TGTGCCAGCAGCTTAAGGAGGATCACAGATACGCAGTATTTT CASSLRRITDTQYF
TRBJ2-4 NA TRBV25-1 TGTGCCAGCAGTGAACTAGGAGCCAAAAACATTCAGTACTTC CASSELGAKNIQYF
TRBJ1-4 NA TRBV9 TGTGCCAGCAGCCCCATCGGAGGCGCAACTAATGAAAAACTGTTTTTT CASSPIGGATNEKLFF
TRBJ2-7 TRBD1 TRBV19 TGTGCCAGTAGTATGGCGTCCCGGGACAGGGGCCTTATCTCCTACGAGCAGTACTTC CASSMASRDRGLISYEQYF
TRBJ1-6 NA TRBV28 TGTGCCACTTTTCAGACGGCTGATAATTCACCCCTCCACTTT CATFQTADNSPLHF
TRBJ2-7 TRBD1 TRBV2 TGTGCCAGCTATCTTCCGGGACAGGGGACCCACGAGCAGTACTTC CASYLPGQGTHEQYF
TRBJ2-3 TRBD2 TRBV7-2 TGTGCCAGCAGCTGGACTAGCGGCACAGATACGCAGTATTTT CASSWTSGTDTQYF
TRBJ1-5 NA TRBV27 TGTGCCAGCAGTTTAGGAAGGGGTCAGCCCCAGCATTTT CASSLGRGQPQHF
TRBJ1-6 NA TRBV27 TGTGCCAGCAGTTTACAGGGCTCATATTCACCCCTCCACTTT CASSLQGSYSPLHF
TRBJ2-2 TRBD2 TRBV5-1 TGCGCCAGCAGCTTCGGGGGAACCATCGGGGTAGCGGGATCCGGGGAGCTGTTTTTT CASSFGGTIGVAGSGELFF